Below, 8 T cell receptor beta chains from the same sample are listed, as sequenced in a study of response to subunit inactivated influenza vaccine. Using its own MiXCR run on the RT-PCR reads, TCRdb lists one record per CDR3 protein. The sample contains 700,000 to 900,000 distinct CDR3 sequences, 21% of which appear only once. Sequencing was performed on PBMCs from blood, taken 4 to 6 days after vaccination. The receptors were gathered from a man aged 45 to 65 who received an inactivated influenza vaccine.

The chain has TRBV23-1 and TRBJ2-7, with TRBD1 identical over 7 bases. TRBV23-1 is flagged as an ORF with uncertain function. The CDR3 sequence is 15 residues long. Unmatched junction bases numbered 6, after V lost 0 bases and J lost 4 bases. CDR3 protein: CASSQSRDRRYEQYF. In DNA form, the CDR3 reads TGCGCCAGCAGTCAATCAAGGGACAGACGATACGAGCAGTACTTC.

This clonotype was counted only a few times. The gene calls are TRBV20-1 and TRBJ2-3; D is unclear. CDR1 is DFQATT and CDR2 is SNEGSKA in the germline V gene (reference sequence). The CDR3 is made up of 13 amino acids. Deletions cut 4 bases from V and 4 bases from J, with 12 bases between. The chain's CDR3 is CSAMAGLADTQYF. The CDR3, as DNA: TGCAGTGCTATGGCAGGCTTAGCAGATACGCAGTATTTT.

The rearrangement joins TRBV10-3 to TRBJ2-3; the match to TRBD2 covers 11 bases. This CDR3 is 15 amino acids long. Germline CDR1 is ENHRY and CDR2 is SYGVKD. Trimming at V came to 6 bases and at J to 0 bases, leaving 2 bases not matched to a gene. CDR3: CAIRGLAASTDTQYF. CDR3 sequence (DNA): TGTGCCATCAGGGGACTAGCGGCTAGCACAGATACGCAGTATTTT.

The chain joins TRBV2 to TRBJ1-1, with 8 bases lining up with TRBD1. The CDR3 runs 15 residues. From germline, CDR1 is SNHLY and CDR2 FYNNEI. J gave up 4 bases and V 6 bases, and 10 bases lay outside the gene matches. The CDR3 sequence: CASRGGPDRVTEAFF. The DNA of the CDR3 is TGTGCCAGCAGAGGGGGCCCGGACAGGGTCACTGAAGCTTTCTTT.

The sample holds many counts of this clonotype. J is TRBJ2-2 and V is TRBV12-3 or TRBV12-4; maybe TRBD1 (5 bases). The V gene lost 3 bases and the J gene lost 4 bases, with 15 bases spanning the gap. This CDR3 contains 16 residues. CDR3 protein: CASSFFQGGVTGELFF. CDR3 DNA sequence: TGTGCCAGCAGTTTTTTCCAGGGTGGTGTCACCGGGGAGCTGTTTTTT.

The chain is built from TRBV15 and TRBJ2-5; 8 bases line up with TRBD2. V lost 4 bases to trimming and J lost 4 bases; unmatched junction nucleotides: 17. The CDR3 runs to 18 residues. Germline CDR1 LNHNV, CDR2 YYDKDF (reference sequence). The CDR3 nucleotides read TGTGCCACCAGCACCACGGGGGGGCAGTCCCCTAGGTCAGAGACCCAGTACTTC. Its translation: CATSTTGGQSPRSETQYF. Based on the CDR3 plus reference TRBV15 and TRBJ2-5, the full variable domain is DAMVIQNPRYQVTQFGKPVTLSCSQTLNHNVMYWYQQKSSQAPKLLFHYYDKDFNNEADTPDNFQSRRPNTSFCFLDIRSPGLGDTAMYLCATSTTGGQSPRSETQYFGPGTRLLVL.

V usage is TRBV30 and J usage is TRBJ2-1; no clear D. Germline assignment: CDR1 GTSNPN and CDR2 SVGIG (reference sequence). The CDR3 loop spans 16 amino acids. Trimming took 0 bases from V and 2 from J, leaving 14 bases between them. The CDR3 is CAWSVVGTVAYNEQFF. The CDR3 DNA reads TGTGCCTGGAGTGTAGTGGGCACCGTAGCCTACAATGAGCAGTTCTTC.

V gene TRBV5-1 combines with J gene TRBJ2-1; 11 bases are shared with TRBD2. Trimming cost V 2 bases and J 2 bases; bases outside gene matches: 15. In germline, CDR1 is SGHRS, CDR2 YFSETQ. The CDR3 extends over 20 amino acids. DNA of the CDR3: TGCGCCAGCAGCTTACAGCTTGGGGGAGAACTAGCGGGGGCCTACAATGAGCAGTTCTTC. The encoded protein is CASSLQLGGELAGAYNEQFF.